This T cell receptor beta chain is from a study of cytomegalovirus exposure and HLA in healthy donors. Whole-study findings and limits: Accurate predictions that matched the HLA-A and HLA-B alleles of most subjects were reportedly made from TCR beta sequences.

The PCR used 60 Vbeta and 13 Jbeta primers. Assay used: immunoSEQ multiplex PCR; TCRdb lists only in-frame clones, some missing. The sample has 150,000 to 200,000 clones; about 80% are singletons. V was pared by 3 bases and J by 1 base, with 4 bases of the junction left unmatched. Germline CDR1 reads SGHTA; CDR2 reads FQGNSA. CDR3 length: 15 residues. This clone showed up just a few times. Its cognate antigen is unknown. This clonotype was obtained from a middle-aged woman in good health and CMV-seronegative. Input material: PBMCs. This rearrangement joins TRBV7-2 to TRBJ1-1; 8 bases line up with TRBD1. CDR3: CASSFGQGGNTEAFF. The CDR3 coding sequence is TGTGCCAGCAGCTTCGGACAGGGTGGGAACACTGAAGCTTTCTTT.